Shown below are 4 T cell receptor beta chains from a single sample sequenced in a study of cytotoxic CD8 clonotypes in ibrutinib-treated CLL. Only in-frame clones appear in the TCRdb table, and some are missing; sequencing was by immunoSEQ multiplex PCR. Of about 300,000 clones in the sample, less than 85% were seen once. The material was PBMCs, obtained at disease progression, from a patient treated with ibrutinib. The receptors were gathered from a human donor with chronic lymphocytic leukemia.

This clone turned up a few times. The chain links TRBV7-9 to TRBJ2-5; possibly TRBD1 or TRBD2 for D (5 bases each). The CDR3 runs to 16 residues. Trimming cost V 1 base and J 1 base, with 13 bases left between them. Germline V CDR1 and CDR2: SEHNR, FQNEAQ (reference sequence). CDR3: CASSLVAGSSQETQYF. The CDR3 DNA reads TGTGCCAGCAGCTTAGTCGCAGGGAGTAGCCAAGAGACCCAGTACTTC.

This clone was detected only once. This chain joins TRBV27 and TRBJ2-6; TRBD1 aligns across 7 bases. CDR1 is MNHEY and CDR2 is SMNVEV in the germline V gene (reference sequence). Trimming removed 6 bases from V and 2 bases from J; junction bases left unmatched: 4. The CDR3 covers 15 residues. CDR3 sequence (DNA): TGTGCCAGCAGGGATGACAGGGCTGGGGCCAACGTCCTGACTTTC. Protein sequence: CASRDDRAGANVLTF.

The chain carries TRBV15 and TRBJ1-5; D gene uncertain. V shed 1 base and J shed 0 bases, with 7 bases lying between them. Germline CDR1 LNHNV, CDR2 YYDKDF (reference sequence). The CDR3 is 15 residues long. The CDR3 is CATSRVVTSNQPQHF. DNA of the CDR3: TGTGCCACCAGCAGAGTCGTGACTAGCAATCAGCCCCAGCATTTT.

The chain is built from TRBV28 and TRBJ1-1, with unresolved D. The germline gives CDR1 MDHEN, CDR2 SYDVKM. Deletions cut 3 bases from V and 1 base from J, with 9 bases between. This CDR3 comprises 14 residues. The CDR3 DNA is TGTGCCAGCAGTTTTCCCAGCAGGAACACTGAAGCTTTCTTT. The encoded protein is CASSFPSRNTEAFF.